This T cell receptor beta chain was obtained from a study of CD8+ T cells in alopecia areata (dated by TCRdb to about 2018). Study-wide context: Treated patients were enrolled in an open-label pilot trial of oral tofacitinib, 5 to 10 mg twice daily, for moderate-to-severe alopecia areata. Patients stayed on tofacitinib for 6 to 18 months and then had 6 months of follow-up off drug so that delayed response and recurrence could be assessed. In treated patients, disease severity was measured using the SALT score, which gives the percentage of scalp surface area affected. To study T cell clonal expansion in alopecia areata, the researchers applied high-throughput TCRbeta sequencing to both the C3H/HeJ mouse model and human patients. Human TCRbeta sequencing covered scalp tissue and sorted CD4+ and CD8+ peripheral blood T cells from patchy and totalis/universalis alopecia areata patients and healthy controls. Biopsies were taken from tofacitinib-treated patients at baseline and at 4 and 24 weeks of treatment, and a later scalp biopsy was taken in several of the tofacitinib-treated patients. Clonality in the scalp was compared among normal scalp (n=4), patchy alopecia areata scalp (n=8), and alopecia totalis/universalis scalp (n=8). RNA was extracted with the PAXgene miRNA kit for fixed scalp, the miRNeasy kit for PBMCs, and the RNeasy kit for mouse skin. Amplification of TCRbeta CDR3 regions was done by immunoSEQ multiplex PCR using 35 Vbeta forward primers and 13 Jbeta reverse primers. Here is what the overall study found, with its caveats: Scalp TCR repertoire analysis is complicated because resident alphabeta T cells in normal human skin are also sequenced, whereas mouse skin is dominated by gammadelta T cells. TCR sequences shared between patients were less clear than in mice, possibly partly because of HLA diversity in the patient population. Compared with normal scalp, lesional scalp had higher clonality and more expanded CD8+ clones, particularly in alopecia totalis/universalis, a pattern that suggests antigenic drive. Tofacitinib significantly lowered scalp clonality and the number of expanded CD8+ clones among the top 100 scalp clones. Because the treated cohort was small and had just a single nonresponder, larger studies are needed to establish links between baseline CD8+ expansion and response. During tofacitinib treatment, many expanded lesional clones stuck around in both scalp and blood, and this persistence may partly explain why relapse happens after treatment is stopped.

This sample's time point label indicates: around 28 days on oral tofacitinib. The treatment or condition label here, explained by the study, means: oral pan-JAK inhibitor, 5-10 mg twice daily. Lesional scalp punch biopsies and peripheral blood were collected from alopecia areata patients. After PBMCs were isolated by density centrifugation and stained for CD3, CD4 and CD8, a FACSAria was used to sort CD4+ and CD8+ T cells. The library was generated by the immunoSEQ multiplex PCR assay. To provide template for TCR sequencing, every sample had RNA extracted and reverse transcribed into cDNA. First-strand cDNA was synthesized using SuperScript III with a 2:1 mix of oligo-dT and random hexamers. A synthetic immune receptor repertoire was used to measure amplification bias, and any remaining bias was corrected computationally. Per the authors' processing: Raw reads were preprocessed for error removal, and CDR3 was defined according to IMGT conventions as running from the conserved cysteine to phenylalanine. Clonality was computed as 1 minus the Shannon entropy, with the entropy normalized by log2 of the number of productive unique TCRs. Whether scalp clones were CD4 or CD8 was inferred by matching scalp TCRbeta sequences against CD4 and CD8 repertoires sorted from blood. As stored in TCRdb, this immuneACCESS dataset retains in-frame rearrangements with V and J assigned. A fraction of the clones does not appear; measured against another copy, unresolved V genes explain less than half of the discrepancy, and the remainder lacks a known reason. V and J calls and clone size are copied from that table; D and trimming were computed from the DNA. The table for this sample lists under 250,000 clones; less than 75% of them were counted only once. Clones ranked in the top ten supply roughly 1.6% of the sample.

The CDR1 and CDR2 encoded by the germline V gene are SGHRS and YFSETQ. V loses 3 bases, J loses 0 bases, and the germline ends lie 9 bases apart. The CDR3 covers 14 residues, taking in both the cysteine and the phenylalanine. CDR3 DNA only is kept here, 42 bases in frame from base 1. Only a few counts were recorded for this clone. No cognate antigen has been identified for it. No per-base quality is available; no much larger clone lies one base away. The specimen was CD4+ T cells sorted from blood, collected at week 4, from a patient treated with tofacitinib. The chain employs TRBV5-1 and TRBJ1-1, and possibly TRBD1, on 6 matching bases. This clonotype was obtained from a human donor with alopecia areata. DNA sequence: TGCGCCAGCAGCTCCGGGACAATGAACACTGAAGCTTTCTTT. Its protein reads: CASSSGTMNTEAFF.